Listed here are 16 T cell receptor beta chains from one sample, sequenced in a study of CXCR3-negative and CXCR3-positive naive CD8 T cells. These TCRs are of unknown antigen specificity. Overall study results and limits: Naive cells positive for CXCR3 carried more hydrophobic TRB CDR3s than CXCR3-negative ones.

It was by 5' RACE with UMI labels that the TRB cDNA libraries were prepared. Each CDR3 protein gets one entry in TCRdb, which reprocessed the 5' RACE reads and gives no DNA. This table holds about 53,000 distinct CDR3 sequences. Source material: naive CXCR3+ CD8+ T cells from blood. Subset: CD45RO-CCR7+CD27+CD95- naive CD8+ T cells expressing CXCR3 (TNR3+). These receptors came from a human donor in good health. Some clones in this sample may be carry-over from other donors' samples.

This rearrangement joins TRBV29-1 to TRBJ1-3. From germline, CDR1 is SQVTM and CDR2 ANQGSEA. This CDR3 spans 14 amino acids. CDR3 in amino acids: CSVEDVSPGNTIYF.

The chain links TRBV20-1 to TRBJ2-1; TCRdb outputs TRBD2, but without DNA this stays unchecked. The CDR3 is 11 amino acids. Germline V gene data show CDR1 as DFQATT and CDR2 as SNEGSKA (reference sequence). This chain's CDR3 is CSATPGGIKFF.

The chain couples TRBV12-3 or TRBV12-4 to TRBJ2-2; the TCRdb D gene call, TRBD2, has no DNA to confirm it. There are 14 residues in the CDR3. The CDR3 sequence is CASSPPLGTGELFF.

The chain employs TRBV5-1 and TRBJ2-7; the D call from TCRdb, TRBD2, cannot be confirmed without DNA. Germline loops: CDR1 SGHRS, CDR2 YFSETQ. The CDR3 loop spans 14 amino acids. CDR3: CASSGDAGYYEQYF.

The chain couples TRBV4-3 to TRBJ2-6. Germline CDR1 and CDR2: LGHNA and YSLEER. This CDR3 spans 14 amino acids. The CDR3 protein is CASSRSSGANVLTF.

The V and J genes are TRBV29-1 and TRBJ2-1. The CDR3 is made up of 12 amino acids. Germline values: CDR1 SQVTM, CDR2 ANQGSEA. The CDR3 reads CSVPLGYNEQFF.

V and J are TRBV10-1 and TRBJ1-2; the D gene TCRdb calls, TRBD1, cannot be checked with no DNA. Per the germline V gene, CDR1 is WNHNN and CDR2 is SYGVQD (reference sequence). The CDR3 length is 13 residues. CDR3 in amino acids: CASSEWQGRGYTF.

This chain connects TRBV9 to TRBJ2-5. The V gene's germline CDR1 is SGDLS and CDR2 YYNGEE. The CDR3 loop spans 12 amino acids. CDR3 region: CASSAFGETQYF.

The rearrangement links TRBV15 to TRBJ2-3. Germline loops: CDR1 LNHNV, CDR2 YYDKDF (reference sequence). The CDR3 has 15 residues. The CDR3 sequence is CATSGDQVGTDTQYF.

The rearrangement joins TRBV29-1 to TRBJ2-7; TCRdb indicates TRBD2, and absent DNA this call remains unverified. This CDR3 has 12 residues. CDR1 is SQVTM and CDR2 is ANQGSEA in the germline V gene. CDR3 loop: CSVGPWGSEQYF.

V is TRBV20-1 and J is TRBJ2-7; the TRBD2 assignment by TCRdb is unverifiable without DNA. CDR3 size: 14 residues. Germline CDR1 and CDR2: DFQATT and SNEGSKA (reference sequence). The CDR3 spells CSASALAGEMEQYF.

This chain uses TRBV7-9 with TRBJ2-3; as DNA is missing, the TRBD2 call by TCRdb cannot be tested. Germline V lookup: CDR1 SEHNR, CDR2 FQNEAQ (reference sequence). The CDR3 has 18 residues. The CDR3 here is CASSLVFRTSGWTDTQYF.

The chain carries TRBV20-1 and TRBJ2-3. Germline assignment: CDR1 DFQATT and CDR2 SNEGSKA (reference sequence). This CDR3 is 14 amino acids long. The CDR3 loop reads CSAIDHDATDTQYF.

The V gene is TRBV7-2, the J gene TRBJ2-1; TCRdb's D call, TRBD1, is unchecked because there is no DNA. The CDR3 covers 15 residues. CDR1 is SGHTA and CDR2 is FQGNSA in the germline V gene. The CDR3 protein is CASSLGGYTYNEQFF. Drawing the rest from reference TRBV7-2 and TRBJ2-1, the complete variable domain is GAGVSQSPSNKVTEKGKDVELRCDPISGHTALYWYRQSLGQGLEFLIYFQGNSAPDKSGLPSDRFSAERTGGSVSTLTIQRTQQEDSAVYLCASSLGGYTYNEQFFGPGTRLTVL.

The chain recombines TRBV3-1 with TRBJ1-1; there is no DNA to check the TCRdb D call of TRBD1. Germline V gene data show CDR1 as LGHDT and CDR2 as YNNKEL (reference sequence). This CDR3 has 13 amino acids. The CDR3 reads CASSQTGYTEAFF.

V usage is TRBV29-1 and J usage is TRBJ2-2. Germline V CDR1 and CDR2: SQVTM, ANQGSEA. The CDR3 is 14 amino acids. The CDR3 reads CSVVGSTNTGELFF.